This is a list of T cell receptor beta chains from one sample in a study of blood T cell repertoires in COVID-19. Produced via immunoSEQ multiplex PCR; TCRdb's table is partial and in-frame only. The data show approximately 170,000 clones, approximately 87% seen once. The sequenced sample consisted of PBMCs or T cells enriched from blood (not recorded which). The receptors shown here come from a woman between 50 and 59 years old who had recovered from COVID-19. The CDR3 runs from the conserved cysteine through the conserved F or W. A D gene is named only where the DNA matches it firmly. Clone size, where shown, is once, few, many, or a class for clones that have expanded.

d_call	clone_size	v_call	j_call	cdr3_aa	cdr3_nt
TRBD1	-	TRBV19	TRBJ1-5	CASSIDRGFQPQHF	TGTGCCAGTAGTATTGACAGGGGTTTTCAGCCCCAGCATTTT
TRBD2	-	TRBV19	TRBJ2-1	CATRGTSGRTNNEQFF	TGTGCCACCAGGGGGACTAGCGGGAGGACCAACAATGAGCAGTTCTTC
-	-	TRBV7-9	TRBJ1-3	CASSVDGASGNTIYF	TGTGCCAGCAGCGTAGACGGTGCCTCTGGAAACACCATATATTTT
-	-	TRBV29-1	TRBJ2-5	CSVMPGGGETQYF	TGCAGCGTGATGCCGGGGGGCGGAGAGACCCAGTACTTC
-	once	TRBV2	TRBJ1-2	CASTGDRGGYTF	TGTGCCAGCACAGGGGACCGAGGTGGCTACACCTTC
-	-	TRBV7-9	TRBJ1-2	CASSRQDYGYTF	TGTGCCAGCAGCCGACAGGACTATGGCTACACCTTC
-	-	TRBV19	TRBJ1-5	CASSPAGYQPQHF	TGTGCCAGTAGCCCCGCGGGCTATCAGCCCCAGCATTTT
-	-	TRBV6-2/TRBV6-3	TRBJ1-2	CASSPAANYGYTF	TGTGCCAGCAGCCCCGCAGCTAACTATGGCTACACCTTC
TRBD1	-	TRBV10-3	TRBJ1-1	CAISAHDRANTEAFF	TGTGCCATCAGTGCCCATGACAGGGCGAACACTGAAGCTTTCTTT
TRBD1	-	TRBV2	TRBJ1-5	CASSEGQDSNQPQHF	TGTGCCAGCAGTGAGGGACAGGATAGCAATCAGCCCCAGCATTTT
TRBD1	few	TRBV7-3	TRBJ1-2	CASSLNLGQAYGYTF	TGTGCCAGCAGCTTAAACTTGGGACAGGCCTATGGCTACACCTTC
TRBD1	-	TRBV7-9	TRBJ2-3	CASSPTPGGEWTDTQYF	TGTGCCAGCAGCCCAACCCCAGGGGGCGAATGGACAGATACGCAGTATTTT
TRBD2	-	TRBV6-6	TRBJ2-1	CASAGTRVEQFF	TGTGCCAGCGCTGGGACTAGGGTTGAGCAGTTCTTC
-	-	TRBV2	TRBJ2-3	CASSGPSPGGGTDTQYF	TGTGCCAGCAGTGGCCCAAGCCCCGGGGGTGGGACAGATACGCAGTATTTT
TRBD1	-	TRBV30	TRBJ1-5	CAWSPWSGTGKFANQPQHF	TGTGCCTGGAGTCCTTGGTCCGGGACAGGGAAGTTTGCAAATCAGCCCCAGCATTTT
-	few	TRBV3-1/TRBV3-2	TRBJ1-6	CASSRVGGGDSPLHF	TGTGCCAGCAGCCGCGTGGGAGGAGGGGATTCACCCCTCCACTTT
TRBD2	-	TRBV6-4	TRBJ2-1	CASSELAGGHNEQFF	TGTGCCAGCAGTGAGCTAGCGGGAGGCCACAATGAGCAGTTCTTC
-	-	TRBV6-5	TRBJ1-2	CASSTEGHSYGYTF	TGTGCCAGCAGCACCGAGGGACATAGCTATGGCTACACCTTC
-	-	TRBV7-2	TRBJ1-1	CASSLGHLNTEAFF	TGTGCCAGCAGCTTGGGACACTTGAACACTGAAGCTTTCTTT
-	-	TRBV11-2	TRBJ1-5	CASSDRGEPQHF	TGTGCCAGCAGCGACCGGGGGGAGCCCCAGCATTTT
-	-	TRBV27	TRBJ2-1	CASRPQGNEQFF	TGTGCCAGCAGACCACAGGGAAATGAGCAGTTCTTC
-	once	TRBV24-1	TRBJ1-6	CATSDSRQGYSPLHF	TGTGCCACCAGTGATAGCCGTCAGGGCTATTCACCCCTCCACTTT
-	few	TRBV6-5	TRBJ1-4	CASSYSRGRGNEKLFF	TGTGCCAGCAGTTACTCGAGAGGGAGGGGGAATGAAAAACTGTTTTTT
TRBD1	-	TRBV28	TRBJ2-2	CASSLFGPGQGTGELFF	TGTGCCAGCAGTTTATTTGGTCCGGGACAGGGCACCGGGGAGCTGTTTTTT
TRBD1	-	TRBV6-5	TRBJ1-1	CASKKTGGGEAFF	TGTGCCAGCAAAAAGACAGGGGGCGGTGAAGCTTTCTTT
TRBD1	-	TRBV7-9	TRBJ1-3	CASSPRTGTSGNTIYF	TGTGCCAGCAGCCCTCGGACAGGGACCTCTGGAAACACCATATATTTT
-	-	TRBV7-2	TRBJ2-3	CASSLDRDSTDTQYF	TGTGCCAGCAGCTTAGACAGGGACAGCACAGATACGCAGTATTTT
TRBD2	-	TRBV4-1	TRBJ2-2	CASSLSGLRLAGGAGELFF	TGCGCCAGCAGCCTCTCGGGACTCAGACTAGCGGGGGGAGCCGGGGAGCTGTTTTTT
-	-	TRBV6-5	TRBJ1-3	CASSYASGNTIYF	TGTGCCAGCAGTTACGCCAGTGGAAACACCATATATTTT
TRBD2	-	TRBV7-9	TRBJ2-5	CASSARGGGGARETQYF	TGTGCCAGCAGCGCGCGAGGGGGCGGGGGGGCGCGGGAGACCCAGTACTTC
-	-	TRBV18	TRBJ2-1	CASSPILSNEQFF	TGTGCCAGCTCACCAATCCTCTCTAATGAGCAGTTCTTC
TRBD1	once	TRBV28	TRBJ1-2	CASSPRQGPGYTF	TGTGCCAGCAGCCCCCGACAGGGACCTGGCTACACCTTC
-	-	TRBV4-1	TRBJ1-1	CASSPLRTQGPTEAFF	TGCGCCAGCAGCCCACTCAGAACACAGGGTCCCACTGAAGCTTTCTTT
TRBD2	-	TRBV19	TRBJ2-1	CASSSSGRGYNEQFF	TGTGCCAGTAGTAGTAGCGGGAGGGGGTACAATGAGCAGTTCTTC
-	-	TRBV7-2	TRBJ2-3	CASSQMWGGTDTQYF	TGTGCCAGCAGCCAAATGTGGGGGGGCACAGATACGCAGTATTTT
TRBD1	-	TRBV5-6	TRBJ2-1	CASSFRGGLRNEQFF	TGTGCCAGCAGCTTTCGAGGGGGCCTTAGGAATGAGCAGTTCTTC
-	-	TRBV2	TRBJ2-5	CASTEGAGAQETQYF	TGTGCCAGCACTGAAGGGGCAGGGGCCCAAGAGACCCAGTACTTC
TRBD1	few	TRBV18	TRBJ1-6	CASSRDSTYNSPLHF	TGTGCCAGCTCCCGGGACAGCACCTATAATTCACCCCTCCACTTT